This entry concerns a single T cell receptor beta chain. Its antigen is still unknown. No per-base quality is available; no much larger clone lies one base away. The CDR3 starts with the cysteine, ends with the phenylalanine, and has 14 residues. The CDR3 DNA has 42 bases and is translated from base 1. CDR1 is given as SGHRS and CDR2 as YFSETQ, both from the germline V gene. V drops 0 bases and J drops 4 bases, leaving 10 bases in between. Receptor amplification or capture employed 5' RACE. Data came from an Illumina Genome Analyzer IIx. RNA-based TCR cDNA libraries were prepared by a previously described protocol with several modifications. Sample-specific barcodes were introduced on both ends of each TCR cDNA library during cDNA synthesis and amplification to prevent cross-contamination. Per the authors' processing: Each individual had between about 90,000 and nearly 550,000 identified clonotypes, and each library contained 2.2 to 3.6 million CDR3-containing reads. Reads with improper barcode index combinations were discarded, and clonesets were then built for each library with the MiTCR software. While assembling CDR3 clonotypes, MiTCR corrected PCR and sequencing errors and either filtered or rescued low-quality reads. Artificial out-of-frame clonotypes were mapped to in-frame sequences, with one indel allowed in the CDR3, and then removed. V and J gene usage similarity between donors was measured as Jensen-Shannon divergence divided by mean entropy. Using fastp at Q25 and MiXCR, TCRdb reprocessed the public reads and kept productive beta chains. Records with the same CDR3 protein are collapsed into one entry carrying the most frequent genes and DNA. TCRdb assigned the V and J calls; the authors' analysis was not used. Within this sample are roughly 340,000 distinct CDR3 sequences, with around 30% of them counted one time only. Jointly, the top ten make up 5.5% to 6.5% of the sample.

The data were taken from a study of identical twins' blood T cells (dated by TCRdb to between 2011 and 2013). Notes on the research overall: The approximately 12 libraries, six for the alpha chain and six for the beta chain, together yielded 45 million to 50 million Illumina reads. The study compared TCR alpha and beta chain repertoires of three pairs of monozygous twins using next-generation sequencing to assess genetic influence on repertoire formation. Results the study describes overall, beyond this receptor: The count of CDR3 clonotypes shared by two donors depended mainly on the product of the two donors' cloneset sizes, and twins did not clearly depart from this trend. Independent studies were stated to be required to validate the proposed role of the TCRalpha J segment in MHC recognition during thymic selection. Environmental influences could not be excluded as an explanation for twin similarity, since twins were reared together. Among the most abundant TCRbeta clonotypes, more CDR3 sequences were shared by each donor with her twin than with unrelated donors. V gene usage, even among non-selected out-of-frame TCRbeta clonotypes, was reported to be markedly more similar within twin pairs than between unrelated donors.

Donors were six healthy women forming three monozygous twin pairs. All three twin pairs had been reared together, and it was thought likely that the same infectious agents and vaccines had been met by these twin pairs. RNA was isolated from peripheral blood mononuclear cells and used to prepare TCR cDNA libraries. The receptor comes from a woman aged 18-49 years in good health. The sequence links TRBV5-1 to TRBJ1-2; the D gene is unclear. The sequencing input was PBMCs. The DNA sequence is TGCGCCAGCAGCTTGGGTTTACCAGCCTATGGCTACACCTTC. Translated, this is CASSLGLPAYGYTF. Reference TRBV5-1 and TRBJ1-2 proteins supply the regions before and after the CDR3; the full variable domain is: KAGVTQTPRYLIKTRGQQVTLSCSPISGHRSVSWYQQTPGQGLQFLFEYFSETQRNKGNFPGRFSGRQFSNSRSEMNVSTLELGDSALYLCASSLGLPAYGYTFGSGTRLTVV.